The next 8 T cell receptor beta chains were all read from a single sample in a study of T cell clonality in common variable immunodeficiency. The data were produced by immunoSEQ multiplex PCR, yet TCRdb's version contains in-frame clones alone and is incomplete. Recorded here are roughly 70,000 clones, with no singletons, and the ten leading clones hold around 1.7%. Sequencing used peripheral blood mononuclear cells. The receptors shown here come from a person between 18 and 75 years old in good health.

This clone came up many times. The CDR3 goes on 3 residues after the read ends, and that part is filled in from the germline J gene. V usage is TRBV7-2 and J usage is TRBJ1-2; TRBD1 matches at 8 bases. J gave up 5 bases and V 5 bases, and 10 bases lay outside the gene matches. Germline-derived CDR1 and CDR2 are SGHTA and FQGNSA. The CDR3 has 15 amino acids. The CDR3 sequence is CASSPRQGLGYGYTF. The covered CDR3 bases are TGTGCCAGCAGCCCCCGACAGGGGCTTGGGTATGGC.

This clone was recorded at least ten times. This chain's CDR3 is CSARDRAGQPQHF. The sequenced CDR3 bases are TGCAGTGCTCGGGACAGGGCGGGTCAGCCC. V usage is TRBV20-1 and J usage is TRBJ1-5; TRBD1 matches at 9 bases. The read gets to within 3 residues of the CDR3 end, and the germline J gene fills in the rest. The CDR3 has 13 residues. The V gene end was trimmed by 5 bases and the J gene end by 6 bases; junction bases not matched to a gene: 5. Germline loops: CDR1 DFQATT, CDR2 SNEGSKA (reference sequence).

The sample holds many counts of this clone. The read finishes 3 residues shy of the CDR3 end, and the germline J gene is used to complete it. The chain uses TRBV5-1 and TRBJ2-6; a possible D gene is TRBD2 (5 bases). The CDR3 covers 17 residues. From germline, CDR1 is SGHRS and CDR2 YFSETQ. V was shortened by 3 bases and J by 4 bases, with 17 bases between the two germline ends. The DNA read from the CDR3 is TGCGCCAGCAGCTCCAGGACTGGGCTAGGGGGGGCCAACGTC. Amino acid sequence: CASSSRTGLGGANV. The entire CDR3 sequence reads CASSSRTGLGGANVLTF.

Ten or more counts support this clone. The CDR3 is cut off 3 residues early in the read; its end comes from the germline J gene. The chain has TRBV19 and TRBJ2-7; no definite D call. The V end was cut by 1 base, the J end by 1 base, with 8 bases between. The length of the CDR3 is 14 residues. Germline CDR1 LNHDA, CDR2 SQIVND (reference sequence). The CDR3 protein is CASSIGPGSYEQYF. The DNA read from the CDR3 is TGTGCCAGTAGTATAGGGCCGGGTTCCTACGAG.

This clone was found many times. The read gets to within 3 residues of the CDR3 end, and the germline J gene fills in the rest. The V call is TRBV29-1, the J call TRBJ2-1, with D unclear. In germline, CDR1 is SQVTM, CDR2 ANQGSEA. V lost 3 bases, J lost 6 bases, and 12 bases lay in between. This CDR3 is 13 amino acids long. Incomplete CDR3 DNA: TGCAGCGTTGACCAGCAGGTCGGCAATGAG. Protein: CSVDQQVGNE. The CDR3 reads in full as CSVDQQVGNEQFF.

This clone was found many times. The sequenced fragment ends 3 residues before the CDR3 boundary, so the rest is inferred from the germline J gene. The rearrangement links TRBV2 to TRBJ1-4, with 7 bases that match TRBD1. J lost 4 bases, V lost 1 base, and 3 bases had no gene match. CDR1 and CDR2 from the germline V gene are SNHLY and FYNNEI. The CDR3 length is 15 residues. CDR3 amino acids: CASSEGGTVNEKLFF. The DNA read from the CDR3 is TGTGCCAGCAGTGAAGGGGGGACAGTTAATGAAAAA.

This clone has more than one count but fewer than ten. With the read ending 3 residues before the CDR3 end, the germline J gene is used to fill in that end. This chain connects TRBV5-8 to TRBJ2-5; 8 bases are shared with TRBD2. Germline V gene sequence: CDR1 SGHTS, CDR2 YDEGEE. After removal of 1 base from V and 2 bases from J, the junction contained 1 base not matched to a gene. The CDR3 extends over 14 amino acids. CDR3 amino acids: CASSLRGGQETQYF. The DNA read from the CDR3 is TGTGCCAGCAGCTTGCGGGGGGGGCAAGAGACC.

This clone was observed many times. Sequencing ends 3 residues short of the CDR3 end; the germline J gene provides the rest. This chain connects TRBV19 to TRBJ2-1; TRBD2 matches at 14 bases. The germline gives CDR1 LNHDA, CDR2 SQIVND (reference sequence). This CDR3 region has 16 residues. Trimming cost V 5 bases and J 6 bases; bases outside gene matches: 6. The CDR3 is CASSVGLAGGVNEQFF. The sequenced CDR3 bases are TGTGCCAGTAGTGTTGGACTAGCGGGAGGAGTCAATGAG.